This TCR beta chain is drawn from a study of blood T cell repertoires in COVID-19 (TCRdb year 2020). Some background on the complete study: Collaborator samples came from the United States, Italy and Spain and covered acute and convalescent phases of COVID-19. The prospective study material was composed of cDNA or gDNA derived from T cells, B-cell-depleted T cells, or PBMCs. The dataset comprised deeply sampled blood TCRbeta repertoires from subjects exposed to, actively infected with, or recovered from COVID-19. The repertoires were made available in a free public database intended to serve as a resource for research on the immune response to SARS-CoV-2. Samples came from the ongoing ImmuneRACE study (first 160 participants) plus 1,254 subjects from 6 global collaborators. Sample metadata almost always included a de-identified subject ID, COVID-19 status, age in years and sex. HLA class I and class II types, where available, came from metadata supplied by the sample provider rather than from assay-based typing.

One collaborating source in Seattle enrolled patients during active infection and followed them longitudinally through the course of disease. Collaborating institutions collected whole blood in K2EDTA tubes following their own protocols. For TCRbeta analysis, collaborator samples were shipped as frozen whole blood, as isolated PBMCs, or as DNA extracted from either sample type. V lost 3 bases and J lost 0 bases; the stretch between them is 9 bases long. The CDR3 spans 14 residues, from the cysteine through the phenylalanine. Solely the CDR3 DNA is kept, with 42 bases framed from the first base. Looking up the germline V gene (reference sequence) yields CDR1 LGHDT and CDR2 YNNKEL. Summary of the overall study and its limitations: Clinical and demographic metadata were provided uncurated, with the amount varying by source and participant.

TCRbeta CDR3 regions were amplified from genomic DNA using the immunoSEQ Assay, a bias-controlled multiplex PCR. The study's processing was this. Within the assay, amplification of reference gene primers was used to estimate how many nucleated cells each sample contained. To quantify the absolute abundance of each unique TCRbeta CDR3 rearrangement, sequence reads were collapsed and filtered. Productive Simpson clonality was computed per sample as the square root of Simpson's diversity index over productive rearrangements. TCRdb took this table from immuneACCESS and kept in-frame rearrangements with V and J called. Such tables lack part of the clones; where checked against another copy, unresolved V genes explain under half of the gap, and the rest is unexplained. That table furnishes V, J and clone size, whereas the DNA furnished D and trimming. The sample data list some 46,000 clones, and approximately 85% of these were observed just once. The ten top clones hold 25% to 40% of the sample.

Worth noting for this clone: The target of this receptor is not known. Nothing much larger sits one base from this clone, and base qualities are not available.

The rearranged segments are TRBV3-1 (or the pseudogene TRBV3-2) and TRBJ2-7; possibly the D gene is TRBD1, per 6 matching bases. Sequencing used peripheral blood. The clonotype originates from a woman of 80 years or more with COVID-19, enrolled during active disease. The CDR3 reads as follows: CASSQGHTSYEQYF. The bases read TGTGCCAGCAGCCAGGGACATACCTCCTACGAGCAGTACTTC.